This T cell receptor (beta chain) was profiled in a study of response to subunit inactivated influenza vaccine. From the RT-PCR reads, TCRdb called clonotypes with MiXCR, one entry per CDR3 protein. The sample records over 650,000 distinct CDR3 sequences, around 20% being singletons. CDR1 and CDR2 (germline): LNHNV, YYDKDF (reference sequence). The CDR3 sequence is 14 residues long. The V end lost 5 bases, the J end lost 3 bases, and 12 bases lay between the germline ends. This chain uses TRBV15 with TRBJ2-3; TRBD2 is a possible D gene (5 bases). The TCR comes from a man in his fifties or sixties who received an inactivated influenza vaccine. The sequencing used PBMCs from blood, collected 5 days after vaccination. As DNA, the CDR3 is TGTGCCACCAGCGGAGGTTTTGCAACAGATACGCAGTATTTT. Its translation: CATSGGFATDTQYF.